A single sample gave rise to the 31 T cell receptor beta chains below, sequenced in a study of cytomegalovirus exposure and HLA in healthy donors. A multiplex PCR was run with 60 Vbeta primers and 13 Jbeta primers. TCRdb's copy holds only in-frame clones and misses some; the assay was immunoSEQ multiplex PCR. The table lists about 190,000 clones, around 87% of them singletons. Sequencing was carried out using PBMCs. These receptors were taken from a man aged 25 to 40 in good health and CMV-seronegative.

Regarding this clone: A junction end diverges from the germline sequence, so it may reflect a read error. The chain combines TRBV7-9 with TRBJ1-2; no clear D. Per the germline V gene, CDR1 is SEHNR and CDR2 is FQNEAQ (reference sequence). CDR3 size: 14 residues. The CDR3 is CSSSSSGGGYGYTF. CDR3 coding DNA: TGTTCCAGCAGCTCCAGCGGAGGAGGCTATGGCTACACCTTC.

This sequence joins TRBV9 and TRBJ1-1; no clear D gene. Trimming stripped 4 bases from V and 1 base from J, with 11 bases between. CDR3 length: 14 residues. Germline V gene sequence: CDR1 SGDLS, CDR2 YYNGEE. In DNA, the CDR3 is TGTGCCAGCAGCCCCGCCGGGGAGAACACTGAAGCTTTCTTT. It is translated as CASSPAGENTEAFF.

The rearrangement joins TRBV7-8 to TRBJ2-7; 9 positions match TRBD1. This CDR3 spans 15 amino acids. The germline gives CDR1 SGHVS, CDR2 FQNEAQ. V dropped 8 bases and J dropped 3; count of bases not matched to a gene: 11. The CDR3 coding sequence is TGTGCCAGCGACTCCCACCCGGGACAGGGCTACGAGCAGTACTTC. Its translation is CASDSHPGQGYEQYF.

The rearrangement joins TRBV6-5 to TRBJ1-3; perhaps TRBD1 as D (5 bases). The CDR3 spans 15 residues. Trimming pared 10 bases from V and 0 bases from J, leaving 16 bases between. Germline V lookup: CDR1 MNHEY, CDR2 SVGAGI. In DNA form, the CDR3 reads TGTGCCACCTCCAAACTACAGGTCTCTGGAAACACCATATATTTT. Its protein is CATSKLQVSGNTIYF.

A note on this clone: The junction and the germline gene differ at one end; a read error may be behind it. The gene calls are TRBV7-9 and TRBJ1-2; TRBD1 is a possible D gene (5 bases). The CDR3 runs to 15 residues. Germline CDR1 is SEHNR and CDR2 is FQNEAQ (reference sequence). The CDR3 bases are TGTTCCAGCAGCTTAGCGCTATCGACAGTCTATGGCTACACCTTC. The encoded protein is CSSSLALSTVYGYTF.

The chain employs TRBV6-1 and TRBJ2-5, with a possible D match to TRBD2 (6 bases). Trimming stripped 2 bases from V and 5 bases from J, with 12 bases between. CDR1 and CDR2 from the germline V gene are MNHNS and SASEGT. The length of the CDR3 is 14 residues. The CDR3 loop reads CASSEIGGYETQYF. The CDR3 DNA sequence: TGTGCCAGCAGTGAAATAGGAGGGTACGAGACCCAGTACTTC.

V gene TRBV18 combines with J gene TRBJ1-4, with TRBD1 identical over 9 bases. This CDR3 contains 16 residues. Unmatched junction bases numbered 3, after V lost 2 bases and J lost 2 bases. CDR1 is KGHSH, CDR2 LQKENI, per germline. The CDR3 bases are TGTGCCAGCTCACCATTAGGACAGGGGACTAATGAAAAACTGTTTTTT. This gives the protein CASSPLGQGTNEKLFF.

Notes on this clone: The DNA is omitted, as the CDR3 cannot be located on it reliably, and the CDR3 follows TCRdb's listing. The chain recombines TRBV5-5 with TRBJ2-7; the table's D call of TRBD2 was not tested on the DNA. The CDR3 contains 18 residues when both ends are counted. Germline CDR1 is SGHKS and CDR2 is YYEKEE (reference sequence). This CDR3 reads CACASSASGGPGLYEQYF.

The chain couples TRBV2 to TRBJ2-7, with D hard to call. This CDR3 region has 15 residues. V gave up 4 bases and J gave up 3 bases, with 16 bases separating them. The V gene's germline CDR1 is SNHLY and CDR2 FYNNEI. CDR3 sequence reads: CASSAEFAANYEQYF. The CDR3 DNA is TGTGCCAGCAGTGCTGAGTTTGCGGCCAACTACGAGCAGTACTTC.

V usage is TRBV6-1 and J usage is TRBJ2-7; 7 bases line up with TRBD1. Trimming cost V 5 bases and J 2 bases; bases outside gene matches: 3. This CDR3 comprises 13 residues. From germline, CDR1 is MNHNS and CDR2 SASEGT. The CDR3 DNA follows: TGTGCCAGCAGTAACAGGGGAACCTACGAGCAGTACTTC. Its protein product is CASSNRGTYEQYF.

The CDR3, as DNA: TGTGCCAGCAAGAATAGCGGTAATGAGCAGTTCTTC. This sequence encodes CASKNSGNEQFF. V gene TRBV6-6 combines with J gene TRBJ2-1; D might be TRBD2 (6 bases). The CDR3 length is 12 residues. From germline, CDR1 is MNHNY and CDR2 SVGAGI (reference sequence). Trimming shortened V by 7 bases and J by 7 bases, and 11 bases separated the two germline ends.

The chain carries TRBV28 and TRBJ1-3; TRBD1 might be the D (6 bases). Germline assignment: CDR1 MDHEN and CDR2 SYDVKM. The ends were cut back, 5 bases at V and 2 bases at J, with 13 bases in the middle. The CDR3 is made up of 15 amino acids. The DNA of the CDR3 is TGTGCCAGCAGTCGGGCGGGGGGGCCTGGAAACACCATATATTTT. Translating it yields CASSRAGGPGNTIYF.

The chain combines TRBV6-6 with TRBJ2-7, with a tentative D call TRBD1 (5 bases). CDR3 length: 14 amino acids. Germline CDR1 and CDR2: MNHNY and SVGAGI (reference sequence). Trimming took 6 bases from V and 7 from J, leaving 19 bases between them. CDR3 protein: CASSPSGKGMEQYF. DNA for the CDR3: TGTGCCAGCAGCCCGAGTGGGAAGGGGATGGAGCAGTACTTC.

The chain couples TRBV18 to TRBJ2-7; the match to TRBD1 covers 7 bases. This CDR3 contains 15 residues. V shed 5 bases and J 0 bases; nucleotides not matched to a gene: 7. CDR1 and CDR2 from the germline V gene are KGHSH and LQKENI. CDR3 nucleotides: TGTGCCAGCTCAAGCACAGGGGACCTCTCCTACGAGCAGTACTTC. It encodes CASSSTGDLSYEQYF.

This CDR3 reads CASSLVSTSGVGEQFF. The CDR3 DNA sequence: TGTGCCAGCAGCTTAGTTTCTACTAGCGGGGTGGGTGAGCAGTTCTTC. The chain recombines TRBV11-2 with TRBJ2-1; 10 nucleotides agree with TRBD2. The CDR3 runs to 16 residues. Germline values: CDR1 SGHAT, CDR2 FQNNGV. After removal of 1 base from V and 9 bases from J, the junction contained 9 bases not matched to a gene.

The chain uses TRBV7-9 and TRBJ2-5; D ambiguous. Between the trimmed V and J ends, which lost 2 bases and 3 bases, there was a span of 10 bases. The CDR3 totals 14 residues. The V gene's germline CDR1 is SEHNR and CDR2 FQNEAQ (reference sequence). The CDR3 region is CASSLSGPKETQYF. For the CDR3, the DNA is TGTGCCAGCAGCTTATCTGGCCCGAAAGAGACCCAGTACTTC.

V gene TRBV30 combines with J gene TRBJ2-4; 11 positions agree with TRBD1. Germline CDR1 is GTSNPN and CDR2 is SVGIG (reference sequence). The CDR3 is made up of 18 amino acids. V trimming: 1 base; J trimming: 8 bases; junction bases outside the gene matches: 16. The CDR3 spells CAWSELRAGQGVADIQYF. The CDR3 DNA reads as TGTGCCTGGAGTGAACTCCGAGCGGGACAGGGGGTTGCGGACATTCAGTACTTC.

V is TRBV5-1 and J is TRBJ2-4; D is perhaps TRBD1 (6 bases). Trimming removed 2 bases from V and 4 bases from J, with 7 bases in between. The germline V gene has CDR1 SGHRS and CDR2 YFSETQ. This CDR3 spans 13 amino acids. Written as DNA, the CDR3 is TGCGCCAGCAGCTTCGGACAGAAAAACATTCAGTACTTC. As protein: CASSFGQKNIQYF.

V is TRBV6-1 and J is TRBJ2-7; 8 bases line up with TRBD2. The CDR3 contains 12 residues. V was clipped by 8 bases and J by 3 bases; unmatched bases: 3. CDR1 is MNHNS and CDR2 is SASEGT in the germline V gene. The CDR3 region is CASPGGFYEQYF. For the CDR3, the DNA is TGTGCCAGCCCGGGGGGGTTCTACGAGCAGTACTTC.

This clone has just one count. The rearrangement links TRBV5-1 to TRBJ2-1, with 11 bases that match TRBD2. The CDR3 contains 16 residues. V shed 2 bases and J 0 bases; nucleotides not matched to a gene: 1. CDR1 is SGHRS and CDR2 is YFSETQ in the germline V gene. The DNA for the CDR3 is TGCGCCAGCAGCTTAGGACTAGCGGGCTCCTACAATGAGCAGTTCTTC. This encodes CASSLGLAGSYNEQFF.

The CDR3 coding sequence is TGCGCCAGCCTCAGTTCGACAGGGCACGAGCAGTACTTC. Encoded protein: CASLSSTGHEQYF. The rearrangement uses TRBV10-2 and TRBJ2-5; 7 bases fit TRBD1. Matching the DNA end better, TRBJ2-7 makes the J call doubtful. Germline values: CDR1 WSHSY, CDR2 SAAADI. The CDR3 is 13 amino acids.

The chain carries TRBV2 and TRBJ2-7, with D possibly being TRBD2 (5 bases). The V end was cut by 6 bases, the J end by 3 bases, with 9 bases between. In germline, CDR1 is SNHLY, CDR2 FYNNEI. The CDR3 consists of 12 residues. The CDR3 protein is CASRGRYYEQYF. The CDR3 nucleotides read TGTGCCAGCAGAGGGAGATACTACGAGCAGTACTTC.

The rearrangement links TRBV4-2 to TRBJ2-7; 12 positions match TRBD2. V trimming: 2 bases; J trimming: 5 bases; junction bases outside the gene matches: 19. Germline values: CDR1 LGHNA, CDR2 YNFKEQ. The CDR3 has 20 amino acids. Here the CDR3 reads CASSQPGTDGPSGREDEQYF. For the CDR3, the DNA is TGTGCCAGCAGCCAACCAGGGACAGACGGGCCTAGCGGGAGGGAGGACGAGCAGTACTTC.

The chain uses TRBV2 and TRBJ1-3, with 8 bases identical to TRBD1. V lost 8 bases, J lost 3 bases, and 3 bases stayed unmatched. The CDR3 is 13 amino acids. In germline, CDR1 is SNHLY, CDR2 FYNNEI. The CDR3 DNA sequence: TGTGCCAGCCGGACAGGGCTTGGAAACACCATATATTTT. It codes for CASRTGLGNTIYF.

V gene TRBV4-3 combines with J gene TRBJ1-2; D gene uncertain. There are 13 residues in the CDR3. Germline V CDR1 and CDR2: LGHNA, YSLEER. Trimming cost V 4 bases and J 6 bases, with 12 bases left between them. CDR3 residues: CASSRSGANGYTF. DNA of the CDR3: TGCGCCAGCAGCCGGTCGGGAGCCAATGGCTACACCTTC.

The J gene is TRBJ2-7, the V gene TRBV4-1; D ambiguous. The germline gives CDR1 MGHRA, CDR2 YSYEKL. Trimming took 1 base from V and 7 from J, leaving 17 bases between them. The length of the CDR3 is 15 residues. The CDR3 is CASSQVSPEVGEQYF. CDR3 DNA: TGCGCCAGCAGCCAAGTCAGTCCCGAGGTGGGTGAGCAGTACTTC.

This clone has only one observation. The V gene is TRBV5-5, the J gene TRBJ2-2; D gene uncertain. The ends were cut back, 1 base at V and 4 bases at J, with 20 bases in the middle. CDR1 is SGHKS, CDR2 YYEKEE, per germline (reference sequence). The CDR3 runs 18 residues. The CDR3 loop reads CASSLRPAWRGSTGELFF. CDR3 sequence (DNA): TGTGCCAGCAGCTTGAGGCCAGCGTGGCGAGGATCCACCGGGGAGCTGTTTTTT.

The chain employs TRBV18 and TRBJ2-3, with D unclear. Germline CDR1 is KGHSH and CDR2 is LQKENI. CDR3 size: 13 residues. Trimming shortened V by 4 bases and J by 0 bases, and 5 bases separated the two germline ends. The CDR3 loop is CASSLFSTDTQYF. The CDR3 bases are TGTGCCAGCTCACTCTTCAGCACAGATACGCAGTATTTT.

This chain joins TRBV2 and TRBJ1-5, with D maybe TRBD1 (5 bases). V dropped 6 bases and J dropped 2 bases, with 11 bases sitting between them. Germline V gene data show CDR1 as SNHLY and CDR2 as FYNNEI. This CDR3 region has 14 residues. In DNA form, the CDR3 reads TGTGCCAGCAGCCCAGACAGTCGCAATCAGCCCCAGCATTTT. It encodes CASSPDSRNQPQHF.

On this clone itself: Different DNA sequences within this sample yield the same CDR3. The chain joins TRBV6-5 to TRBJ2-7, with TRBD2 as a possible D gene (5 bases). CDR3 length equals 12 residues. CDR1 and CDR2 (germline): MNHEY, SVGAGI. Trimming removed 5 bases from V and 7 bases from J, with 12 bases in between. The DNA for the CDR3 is TGTGCCAGCAGTCGGACGGGAAGGGAGCAGTACTTC. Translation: CASSRTGREQYF.

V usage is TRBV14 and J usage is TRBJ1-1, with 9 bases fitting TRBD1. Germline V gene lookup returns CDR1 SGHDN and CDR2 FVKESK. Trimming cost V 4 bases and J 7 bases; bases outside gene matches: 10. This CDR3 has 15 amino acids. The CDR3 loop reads CASSPRDREWVEAFF. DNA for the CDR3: TGTGCCAGCAGCCCCCGGGACAGGGAATGGGTTGAAGCTTTCTTT.